This passage covers 29 T cell receptor beta chains from one sample sequenced in a study of T cells in Graves' hyperthyroidism and ophthalmopathy. What was amplified from RNA transcripts were TCR beta CDR3 regions. Using the HTBI primer set, a first-round RT-PCR was run on the TCR CDR3. Each CDR3 protein is one row after TCRdb ran MiXCR on the multiplex PCR reads. This repertoire shows about 360,000 distinct CDR3 sequences, more than 15% found once; its top ten account for roughly 26%. Sequencing was carried out using blood. Source of these receptors: a woman between 18 and 29 years old with Graves' hyperthyroidism that later progressed to Graves' ophthalmopathy.

The chain is built from TRBV10-3 and TRBJ2-1; maybe TRBD1 (6 bases). V was shortened by 6 bases and J by 5 bases, with 8 bases between the two germline ends. The CDR3 is 12 amino acids. Germline CDR1 ENHRY, CDR2 SYGVKD. CDR3 sequence (DNA): TGTGCCATCAGGGACAGCAACAATGAGCAGTTCTTC. It encodes CAIRDSNNEQFF.

The chain combines TRBV19 with TRBJ2-2; 9 bases agree with TRBD1. This CDR3 is built from 15 residues. V lost 4 bases, J lost 6 bases, and 6 bases stayed unmatched. The V gene's germline CDR1 is LNHDA and CDR2 SQIVND (reference sequence). As DNA, the CDR3 is TGTGCCAGTAGTACGCCGGGACAGGGCGCCGGGGAGCTGTTTTTT. As protein: CASSTPGQGAGELFF.

This clonotype was picked up many times. V gene TRBV28 combines with J gene TRBJ2-5; TRBD1 agrees at 10 bases. The CDR3 has 13 residues. J gave up 7 bases and V 6 bases, and 5 bases lay outside the gene matches. Germline V lookup: CDR1 MDHEN, CDR2 SYDVKM. CDR3 loop: CASRDRGSGTQYF. The CDR3 coding sequence is TGTGCCAGCAGGGACAGGGGGTCAGGGACCCAGTACTTC.

This clonotype came up many times. V and J are TRBV29-1 and TRBJ2-7; 10 positions agree with TRBD1. V dropped 4 bases and J dropped 1; count of bases not matched to a gene: 10. CDR1 is SQVTM, CDR2 ANQGSEA, per germline. The CDR3 has 16 amino acids. CDR3 residues: CSVVAPGQGHSYEQYF. The CDR3 DNA reads as TGCAGCGTTGTAGCCCCGGGACAGGGGCATTCCTACGAGCAGTACTTC.

J is TRBJ1-6 and V is TRBV6-1; D possibly corresponds to TRBD1 (6 bases). Between the trimmed V and J ends, which lost 7 bases and 0 bases, there was a span of 7 bases. The CDR3 loop spans 14 amino acids. Germline assignment: CDR1 MNHNS and CDR2 SASEGT. The CDR3 DNA sequence: TGTGCCAGCAAGGACAGCTCCTATAATTCACCCCTCCACTTT. It yields the protein CASKDSSYNSPLHF.

For the CDR3, the DNA is TGTGCCAGCAGGGACAGCGGAAGGGTAGACAATGAGCAGTTCTTC. Encoded protein: CASRDSGRVDNEQFF. This chain uses TRBV12-3 or TRBV12-4 with TRBJ2-1; possible D gene TRBD1, 6 bases. The CDR3 has 15 amino acids. V gave up 6 bases and J gave up 5 bases, with 17 bases separating them.

The chain combines TRBV15 with TRBJ2-5, with D hard to call. CDR1 is LNHNV and CDR2 is YYDKDF in the germline V gene (reference sequence). CDR3 length equals 12 residues. Trimming stripped 5 bases from V and 3 bases from J, with 7 bases between. The CDR3 here is CATSQQKETQYF. The DNA for the CDR3 is TGTGCCACCAGCCAACAGAAAGAGACCCAGTACTTC.

This clonotype was found many times. The V and J genes are TRBV5-6 and TRBJ2-7, with D unresolved. This CDR3 comprises 13 residues. Deletions cut 0 bases from V and 2 bases from J, with 6 bases between. CDR1 is SGHDT and CDR2 is YYEEEE in the germline V gene. Here the CDR3 DNA reads TGTGCCAGCAGCTTGGTCCTCGCCTACGAGCAGTACTTC. Its protein is CASSLVLAYEQYF.

This chain links TRBV12-3 or TRBV12-4 with TRBJ1-4; tentative D call: TRBD1 (6 bases). Trimming left V 3 bases short and J 5 bases short, with 13 bases between. This CDR3 spans 15 amino acids. In nucleotides, the CDR3 is TGTGCCAGCAGTTTTAAGGGGGGCGGAAATGAAAAACTGTTTTTT. It translates to CASSFKGGGNEKLFF.

There are many counts of this clonotype. The rearrangement uses TRBV6-1 and TRBJ1-5; perhaps TRBD1 as D (5 bases). V was shortened by 4 bases and J by 6 bases, with 16 bases between the two germline ends. The CDR3 has 15 amino acids. Per the germline V gene, CDR1 is MNHNS and CDR2 is SASEGT. The CDR3 DNA reads as TGTGCCAGCAGTGCAAATGGGGGGGTACGTCAGCCCCAGCATTTT. Translation gives CASSANGGVRQPQHF.

This clonotype was seen at least ten times. The rearrangement links TRBV5-1 to TRBJ2-1; TRBD1 aligns across 8 bases. V trimming: 4 bases; J trimming: 6 bases; junction bases outside the gene matches: 6. The germline V gene encodes CDR1 SGHRS and CDR2 YFSETQ. CDR3 length: 14 residues. The CDR3 region is CASSIGQGGNEQFF. The CDR3 DNA sequence: TGCGCCAGCAGCATAGGACAGGGAGGCAATGAGCAGTTCTTC.

This clonotype occurred many times. The chain couples TRBV27 to TRBJ1-1; D is uncertain. Trimming left V 0 bases short and J 0 bases short, with 8 bases between. In germline, CDR1 is MNHEY, CDR2 SMNVEV (reference sequence). This CDR3 contains 15 residues. The CDR3, as DNA: TGTGCCAGCAGTTTATCTGGGCTCCTGAACACTGAAGCTTTCTTT. This codes for CASSLSGLLNTEAFF.

The J gene is TRBJ1-1, the V gene TRBV12-3 or TRBV12-4; no reliable D call. With 8 bases removed from V and 8 bases from J, the gap between germline ends came to 18 bases. This CDR3 region has 13 residues. CDR3 in amino acids: CASRTPDGLEAFF. CDR3 nucleotide sequence: TGTGCCAGCCGAACCCCCGACGGACTGGAAGCTTTCTTT.

This clonotype was counted at least ten times. This chain links TRBV5-1 with TRBJ2-7; TRBD2 matches 9 bases. After removal of 4 bases from V and 0 bases from J, the junction contained 8 bases not matched to a gene. The CDR3 spans 16 residues. The germline CDR1 and CDR2 sequences are SGHRS and YFSETQ. The CDR3 loop reads CASSPQTSGSSYEQYF. As DNA, the CDR3 is TGCGCCAGCAGCCCGCAGACTAGCGGTAGCTCCTACGAGCAGTACTTC.

This clonotype has a handful of counts. Being one base from a much bigger clone, this may be a read error. The chain links TRBV20-1 to TRBJ2-7; D could derive from TRBD1 or TRBD2 (5 bases each). Per germline, CDR1 DFQATT and CDR2 SNEGSKA (reference sequence). The CDR3 runs to 15 residues. Here the CDR3 reads CSAKSGLAGGDEPYF. In nucleotides, the CDR3 is TGCAGTGCTAAATCGGGGCTGGCTGGTGGGGACGAGCCGTACTTC.

This clonotype was counted ten times or more. The chain couples TRBV6-1 to TRBJ1-6; D remains unclear. V shed 1 base and J shed 9 bases, with 16 bases lying between them. CDR1 is MNHNS and CDR2 is SASEGT in the germline V gene. The CDR3 contains 16 residues. CDR3 in amino acids: CASSEVWGGLGSPLHF. CDR3 sequence (DNA): TGTGCCAGCAGTGAAGTCTGGGGAGGTCTTGGTTCACCCCTCCACTTT.

There are many counts of this clonotype. The CDR3 coding sequence is TGTGCCTGGAGTGTAGGGCTAGCGGGAGGGAATGAGCAGTTCTTC. This codes for CAWSVGLAGGNEQFF. The chain is built from TRBV30 and TRBJ2-1; 12 nucleotides line up with TRBD2. The germline V gene has CDR1 GTSNPN and CDR2 SVGIG (reference sequence). After removal of 0 bases from V and 7 bases from J, the junction contained 4 bases not matched to a gene. The CDR3 covers 15 residues.

Ten or more counts support this clonotype. The chain employs TRBV20-1 and TRBJ2-7, with 7 bases matching TRBD1. Trimming cost V 5 bases and J 3 bases; bases outside gene matches: 7. Germline V gives CDR1 DFQATT, CDR2 SNEGSKA (reference sequence). There are 13 residues in the CDR3. The CDR3 is CSASTGRVYEQYF. CDR3 DNA: TGCAGTGCTTCGACAGGGAGAGTCTACGAGCAGTACTTC.

In this sample, this clonotype turned up once. The J gene is TRBJ2-6, the V gene TRBV28; 9 positions match TRBD1. The V gene's germline CDR1 is MDHEN and CDR2 SYDVKM. This CDR3 comprises 16 residues. Losses at the gene ends were 4 bases for V and 4 bases for J; bases not matched to a gene: 5. The CDR3 DNA is TGTGCCAGCAGTTATGGGACAGGGTCCGGGGCCAACGTCCTGACTTTC. The encoded protein is CASSYGTGSGANVLTF.

Notes on this clonotype: Since a much larger clone is just one base distant, this may be a read error. The V call is TRBV12-5, the J call TRBJ1-1, with TRBD1 as a possible D gene (6 bases). Germline assignment: CDR1 LGHNT and CDR2 FRNRAP. CDR3 length: 13 residues. The CDR3 nucleotides read TGTGTTAGTGGCCCAGGGACAAGTTTCGAAGCTTTCTTT. This codes for CVSGPGTSFEAFF. Looking up the rest from reference TRBV12-5 and TRBJ1-1 gives the full variable domain: DARVTQTPRHKVTEMGQEVTMRCQPILGHNTVFWYRQTMMQGLELLAYFRNRAPLDDSGMPKDRFSAEMPDATLATLKIQPSEPRDSAVYFCVSGPGTSFEAFFGQGTRLTVV.

This clonotype occurred many times. The CDR3 DNA reads as TGTGCCACCAGCAGGGGACTAGCGGGCCGCTACAATGAGCAGTTCTTC. Its protein is CATSRGLAGRYNEQFF. The rearrangement links TRBV15 to TRBJ2-1, with 12 bases that match TRBD2. Germline loops: CDR1 LNHNV, CDR2 YYDKDF (reference sequence). Trimming took 3 bases from V and 3 from J; bases not matched to a gene: 3. The length of the CDR3 is 16 residues.

This clonotype was detected a few times. The V and J genes are TRBV12-3 or TRBV12-4 and TRBJ2-1; the D gene is possibly TRBD2 (6 bases). Trimming cost V 6 bases and J 0 bases, with 18 bases left between them. The CDR3 extends over 17 amino acids. The chain's CDR3 is CASRGGNEGYSYNEQFF. CDR3 nucleotides: TGTGCCAGCAGGGGGGGAAACGAAGGATACTCCTACAATGAGCAGTTCTTC.

This clonotype came up a few times. The chain uses TRBV5-1 and TRBJ1-1; D might be TRBD1 (5 bases). Looked up from germline, CDR1 is SGHRS and CDR2 is YFSETQ. The CDR3 has 15 residues. The germline V and J ends were trimmed by 0 bases and 3 bases, with 12 bases remaining between them. CDR3 coding DNA: TGCGCCAGCAGCTTGGAAGGGGTTATATACACTGAAGCTTTCTTT. The encoded protein is CASSLEGVIYTEAFF.

This clonotype was detected many times. The rearrangement links TRBV11-2 to TRBJ1-3, with unresolved D. Germline CDR1 reads SGHAT; CDR2 reads FQNNGV. Trimming pared 5 bases from V and 4 bases from J, leaving 9 bases between. The CDR3 is 13 amino acids. As DNA, the CDR3 is TGTGCCAGCAGCCCCCCCGAAGGAAACACCATATATTTT. It encodes CASSPPEGNTIYF.

In this sample, this clonotype turned up a few times. This chain uses TRBV19 with TRBJ2-7, with 13 bases fitting TRBD2. V shed 6 bases and J 2 bases; nucleotides not matched to a gene: 4. The length of the CDR3 is 15 residues. The V gene's germline CDR1 is LNHDA and CDR2 SQIVND (reference sequence). The DNA of the CDR3 is TGTGCCAGTAGCGTGACTAGCGGGAGGACCTACGAGCAGTACTTC. Translation: CASSVTSGRTYEQYF.

This clonotype was detected a few times. The chain combines TRBV28 with TRBJ1-1; D is unresolved. In germline, CDR1 is MDHEN, CDR2 SYDVKM. Trimming removed 3 bases from V and 1 base from J, with 15 bases in between. CDR3 size: 16 residues. The CDR3 region has the DNA TGTGCCAGCAGTTTTTGTATCCATAAAAAGAACACTGAAGCTTTCTTT. Translation gives CASSFCIHKKNTEAFF.

The table lists this clonotype with many counts. The rearrangement uses TRBV7-9 and TRBJ2-7; D is ambiguous. Germline V CDR1 and CDR2: SEHNR, FQNEAQ (reference sequence). The CDR3 contains 11 residues. Trimming cost V 5 bases and J 9 bases, with 11 bases left between them. The CDR3 DNA reads TGTGCCAGCAGCCAAGGAGCACCGCAGTACTTC. This encodes CASSQGAPQYF.

J is TRBJ2-7 and V is TRBV27; D might be TRBD2 (6 bases). CDR1 and CDR2 from the germline V gene are MNHEY and SMNVEV (reference sequence). This CDR3 spans 13 amino acids. Trimming cost V 0 bases and J 5 bases, with 8 bases left between them. DNA of the CDR3: TGTGCCAGCAGTTTATCCTGGGGGGACGAGCAGTACTTC. It is translated as CASSLSWGDEQYF.

The rearrangement links TRBV18 to TRBJ2-7; maybe TRBD2 (6 bases). The length of the CDR3 is 13 residues. Germline V lookup: CDR1 KGHSH, CDR2 LQKENI. V was cut by 9 bases and J by 1 base, with 13 bases left in between. The CDR3 here is CASTGGRSYEQYF. The CDR3 DNA reads as TGTGCCAGTACTGGGGGGAGGTCCTACGAGCAGTACTTC.